This T cell receptor (beta chain) was found in a study of control samples from healthy donors and cancer patients. TCRdb keeps only in-frame clones here, not all; method: immunoSEQ multiplex PCR. The sample holds under 130,000 clones, about four fifths seen once. This clone was seen more than once but under ten times. The same CDR3 can be traced to other DNA sequences in this sample. The CDR3 is 13 residues long. The ends were cut back, 0 bases at V and 8 bases at J, with 7 bases in the middle. This chain connects TRBV12-3 or TRBV12-4 to TRBJ1-4; TRBD1 might be the D (5 bases). This TCR derives from a woman aged 50 to 60 in good health. Sequenced input: blood. As DNA, the CDR3 is TGTGCCAGCAGTTTAGCAGGGACCGAAAAACTGTTTTTT. It encodes CASSLAGTEKLFF.